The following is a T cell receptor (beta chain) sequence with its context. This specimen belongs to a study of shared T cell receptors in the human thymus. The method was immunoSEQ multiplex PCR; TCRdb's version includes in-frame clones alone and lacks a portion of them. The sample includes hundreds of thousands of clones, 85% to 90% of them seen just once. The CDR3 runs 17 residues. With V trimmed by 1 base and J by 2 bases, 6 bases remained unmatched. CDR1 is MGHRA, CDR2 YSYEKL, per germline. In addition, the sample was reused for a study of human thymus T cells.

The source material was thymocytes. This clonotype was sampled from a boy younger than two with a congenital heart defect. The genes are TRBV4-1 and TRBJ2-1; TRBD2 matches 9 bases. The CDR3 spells CASSQARGGVTYNEQFF. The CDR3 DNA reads TGCGCCAGCAGCCAAGCGCGCGGGGGGGTTACCTACAATGAGCAGTTCTTC.